The rows below give T cell receptor beta chains drawn from one sample of a study of a mutant IDH1 vaccine in newly diagnosed glioma. Clones were read by immunoSEQ multiplex PCR, and TCRdb kept only the in-frame ones, dropping some. The table has fewer than 55,000 clones, 65% seen once. Antigens for these TCRs are unknown. The sequencing used peripheral blood mononuclear cells (PBMCs), collected from a glioma patient whose treatment included an IDH1 peptide vaccine. The receptors were sampled from a man aged 40-55 years with glioma. Some clones in this sample may be carry-over from other donors' samples. CDR3s include the opening cysteine and the closing phenylalanine or tryptophan. A D gene is named only where the DNA matches it firmly. Clone size is shown for a subset of rows, as once, few, many or a class of expanded clone.

d_call j_call v_call clone_size cdr3_nt cdr3_aa
- TRBJ1-1 TRBV7-8 - TGTGCCAGCAGCTTAGTTTTAGGGGAGGGGACCACTGAAGCTTTCTTT CASSLVLGEGTTEAFF
- TRBJ2-7 TRBV27 once TGTGCCAGCAGTCTAATGGGGGGCCGAAACTCCTACGAGCAGTACTTC CASSLMGGRNSYEQYF
- TRBJ1-4 TRBV7-9 many TGTGCCAGCAGCGGGGGAGAAAAACTGTTTTTT CASSGGEKLFF
- TRBJ1-2 TRBV6-6 few TGTGCCAGCAGTTACGAGTTGGGGCTCAACGGCGGCTACACCTTC CASSYELGLNGGYTF
- TRBJ1-3 TRBV2 - TGTGCCAGCAGTGAGCAGGCCCTCTCTGGAAACACCATATATTTT CASSEQALSGNTIYF
TRBD1 TRBJ1-2 TRBV27 once TGTGCCAGCAGTTACGCCATGACAGGGCAGGGCTATGGCTACACCTTC CASSYAMTGQGYGYTF
- TRBJ2-5 TRBV2 once TGTGCCAGCAGTGAAATCTGGGAAGAGACCCAGTACTTC CASSEIWEETQYF
- TRBJ2-1 TRBV19 - TGTGCCAGTAGTATACCCCTCAGGGATGGCAATGAGCAGTTCTTC CASSIPLRDGNEQFF
- TRBJ1-6 TRBV14 - TGTGCCAGCAGCCAAGAAGTTCGGAGCTCCTATAATTCACCCCTCCACTTT CASSQEVRSSYNSPLHF
- TRBJ1-2 TRBV12-5 - TGTGCTAGTGGTTTGGTATACGATTTCCCTTATGGCTACACCTTC CASGLVYDFPYGYTF
- TRBJ2-7 TRBV7-2 - TGTGCCAGCAGCCTTCTCGACACCTACGAGCAGTACTTC CASSLLDTYEQYF